This T cell receptor beta chain was recovered during a study of blood T cell repertoires in COVID-19. Study summary: The United States, Italy and Spain provided the acute and convalescent COVID-19 samples.

The germline V gene has CDR1 LNHNV and CDR2 YYDKDF (reference sequence). The CDR3 runs to 15 residues. V was clipped by 0 bases and J by 6 bases; unmatched bases: 6. Authors' processing steps: For nucleated cells, counts were estimated from reference gene primer amplification. Assay used: immunoSEQ multiplex PCR; TCRdb lists only in-frame clones, some missing. That table supplies the V and J calls and clone size; D and trimming were determined from the DNA. The table shows under 200,000 clones, with about 85% occurring only once. The sequenced sample was peripheral blood. The chain links TRBV15 to TRBJ2-7; 9 positions match TRBD2. The source is a man in his 60s with active or convalescent COVID-19. Here the CDR3 reads CATSREGGGAGEQYF. CDR3 nucleotides: TGTGCCACCAGCAGAGAAGGCGGGGGGGCCGGCGAGCAGTACTTC.